The next 31 T cell receptor beta chains were all read from a single sample in a study of breast tumors, draining lymph nodes, adjacent tissues. TCRdb fed the multiplex PCR reads into MiXCR, producing one record per CDR3 protein. The repertoire holds approximately 200,000 distinct CDR3 sequences, with 25% to 40% as singletons. Axillary draining lymph nodes of breast cancer patients supplied the node samples. The sequencing input was axillary lymph node tissue. The receptors derive from a female donor with breast cancer. Some clones in this sample may be carry-over from other donors' samples.

Many counts were recorded for this clonotype. CDR3 DNA: TGTGCCAGTACCCAGGGGGTTGCGGGAGAGGGCGGGGAGCTGTTTTTT. Translating it yields CASTQGVAGEGGELFF. The genes are TRBV19 and TRBJ2-2, with D possibly called TRBD1 or TRBD2 (7 bases each). The CDR3 covers 16 residues. Trimming stripped 7 bases from V and 7 bases from J, with 22 bases between. Germline assignment: CDR1 LNHDA and CDR2 SQIVND (reference sequence).

The rearrangement uses TRBV6-5 and TRBJ2-7; 7 bases map to TRBD2. The germline V gene encodes CDR1 MNHEY and CDR2 SVGAGI. This CDR3 is built from 13 residues. The ends lost 10 bases at V and 6 bases at J; junction bases unmatched: 12. CDR3 DNA sequence: TGTGCCATCAAACGGGGGGAAGCTTCCGAGCAGTACTTC. Residues: CAIKRGEASEQYF.

The V gene is TRBV12-3 or TRBV12-4, the J gene TRBJ1-3; 8 bases map to TRBD1. Trimming removed 6 bases from V and 3 bases from J; junction bases left unmatched: 13. The CDR3 contains 17 residues. In nucleotides, the CDR3 is TGTGCCAGCAGAACCCCGACAGGGGTATTGTTTGGAAACACCATATATTTT. It yields the protein CASRTPTGVLFGNTIYF.

In its sample, this clonotype was seen many times. The rearrangement joins TRBV6-5 to TRBJ1-3; D is unclear. V was trimmed by 5 bases and J by 1 base, leaving 12 bases between them. Per germline, CDR1 MNHEY and CDR2 SVGAGI. The CDR3 totals 15 residues. In DNA form, the CDR3 reads TGTGCCAGCAGTCTTCGCCCGGGGTCTGGAAACACCATATATTTT. This gives the protein CASSLRPGSGNTIYF.

The sample holds one count of this clonotype. The chain carries TRBV20-1 and TRBJ2-7; TRBD2 matches at 11 bases. The CDR3 is 12 residues long. CDR1 DFQATT and CDR2 SNEGSKA come from the germline V gene (reference sequence). With 6 bases clipped from V and 4 bases from J, the junction kept 2 bases outside the gene matches. The CDR3 coding sequence is TGCAGTGCACTAGCGGGAGTTTACGAGCAGTACTTC. It translates to CSALAGVYEQYF.

V is TRBV2 and J is TRBJ1-2; 9 bases map to TRBD1. The J segment lost 5 bases and the V segment lost 6 bases, leaving 10 bases of the junction unmatched. The germline CDR1 and CDR2 sequences are SNHLY and FYNNEI. The CDR3 has 15 amino acids. The CDR3 sequence: CASSADRGSSYGYTF. CDR3 in DNA: TGTGCCAGCAGCGCCGACAGGGGGTCGAGTTATGGCTACACCTTC.

This clonotype was seen repeatedly, ten times or more. The rearrangement uses TRBV20-1 and TRBJ2-1; D possibly corresponds to TRBD2 (7 bases). CDR1 and CDR2 from the germline V gene are DFQATT and SNEGSKA (reference sequence). The ends were cut back, 3 bases at V and 9 bases at J, with 18 bases in the middle. This CDR3 region has 14 residues. This chain's CDR3 is CSASPAGANTEQFF. Written as DNA, the CDR3 is TGCAGTGCTAGCCCGGCGGGGGCGAACACTGAGCAGTTCTTC.

CDR3 residues: CASTWGTSGRGHEQYF. The CDR3 DNA reads as TGTGCCAGCACCTGGGGGACTAGCGGGAGAGGCCACGAGCAGTACTTC. The J gene is TRBJ2-7, the V gene TRBV7-2; 14 nucleotides match TRBD2. The V gene's germline CDR1 is SGHTA and CDR2 FQGNSA. This CDR3 is built from 16 residues. The trim removed 7 bases at V and 5 bases at J, leaving 10 bases unmatched.

The chain links TRBV2 to TRBJ2-1; 10 nucleotides match TRBD2. Germline CDR1 and CDR2: SNHLY and FYNNEI. CDR3 size: 17 residues. V lost 4 bases and J lost 6; bases outside the gene matches: 12. CDR3 coding DNA: TGTGCCAGCAGTGCTGGGCTAGCGGGAGAAGGGATCAATGAGCAGTTCTTC. Translation: CASSAGLAGEGINEQFF.

This rearrangement joins TRBV9 to TRBJ2-1; TRBD2 matches at 14 bases. V shed 6 bases, J shed 8 bases, and the junction held 7 bases outside the gene matches. Germline V gives CDR1 SGDLS, CDR2 YYNGEE. CDR3 length equals 15 residues. The CDR3 spells CASISTSGRADEQFF. The CDR3 region has the DNA TGTGCCAGCATCTCGACTAGCGGGAGGGCCGATGAGCAGTTCTTC.

To note about this clonotype: The DNA is omitted, as the CDR3 cannot be located on it reliably, and the CDR3 follows TCRdb's listing. This chain connects TRBV7-3 to TRBJ2-6; the table assigns TRBD1, which was not confirmed against the DNA. Germline V CDR1 and CDR2: SGHTA, FQGTGA. The CDR3 adds up to 19 amino acids, both ends counted. This CDR3 is CASSTDTGELFFGANVLTF.

This clonotype was picked up a small number of times. The J gene is TRBJ1-1, the V gene TRBV4-1; D might be TRBD1 (5 bases). Germline values: CDR1 MGHRA, CDR2 YSYEKL. Trimming shortened V by 3 bases and J by 7 bases, and 15 bases separated the two germline ends. There are 14 residues in the CDR3. This chain's CDR3 is CASSHHRTLGEAFF. In DNA form, the CDR3 reads TGCGCCAGCAGCCACCATAGGACATTGGGTGAAGCTTTCTTT.

Ten or more counts support this clonotype. The chain couples TRBV20-1 to TRBJ2-7, with TRBD2 matching over 8 bases. CDR1 and CDR2 from the germline V gene are DFQATT and SNEGSKA (reference sequence). The CDR3 runs 14 residues. V trimming: 3 bases; J trimming: 2 bases; junction bases outside the gene matches: 6. The CDR3 nucleotides read TGCAGTGCTAGGGGACTAGGGGGGACCTACGAGCAGTACTTC. Protein sequence: CSARGLGGTYEQYF.

The chain combines TRBV6-1 with TRBJ2-7, with a weak D call TRBD2 (6 bases). Germline CDR1 and CDR2: MNHNS and SASEGT. The CDR3 totals 19 residues. Trimming left V 6 bases short and J 0 bases short, with 27 bases between. The CDR3 coding sequence is TGTGCCAGCAGGCCTAGCGAGTGGTTGGGGACGACCCTCTCCTACGAGCAGTACTTC. Translation: CASRPSEWLGTTLSYEQYF.

The rearrangement joins TRBV15 to TRBJ1-2; D unclear. Trimming took 3 bases from V and 6 from J, leaving 20 bases between them. The CDR3 is made up of 16 amino acids. The V gene's germline CDR1 is LNHNV and CDR2 YYDKDF (reference sequence). CDR3 DNA: TGTGCCACCAGCAGTTACGGTATGAGGCAGGTCCATGGCTACACCTTC. It translates to CATSSYGMRQVHGYTF.

The V gene is TRBV12-3 or TRBV12-4, the J gene TRBJ2-7; 8 bases are a match to TRBD2. CDR3 length equals 15 residues. The trim removed 6 bases at V and 6 bases at J, leaving 13 bases unmatched. In nucleotides, the CDR3 is TGTGCCAGCAGCCCGGGAGGGCAGGGGTCCCCCGAGCAGTACTTC. It is translated as CASSPGGQGSPEQYF.

This clonotype was seen at least ten times. This chain connects TRBV25-1 to TRBJ1-4; D uncertain. The germline gives CDR1 MGHDK, CDR2 SYGVNS. V lost 5 bases to trimming and J lost 7 bases, with 11 bases between them. The CDR3 has 13 residues. As DNA, the CDR3 is TGTGCCAGCAGTCCAGTATCAGGTGAAAAACTGTTTTTT. Translation gives CASSPVSGEKLFF.

The table lists this clonotype with many counts. The V gene is TRBV6-2 or TRBV6-3, the J gene TRBJ2-1; D not resolved. Germline V CDR1 and CDR2: MNHEY, SVGEGT. The V and J ends lost 9 bases and 7 bases respectively, with 10 bases between them. The CDR3 contains 11 residues. CDR3 amino acids: CARRQWNEQFF. The CDR3 nucleotides read TGTGCCAGAAGGCAGTGGAATGAGCAGTTCTTC.

The V and J genes are TRBV20-1 and TRBJ1-1, with 7 bases identical to TRBD1. V trimming: 1 base; J trimming: 4 bases; junction bases outside the gene matches: 9. Per germline, CDR1 DFQATT and CDR2 SNEGSKA (reference sequence). CDR3 length: 15 amino acids. The CDR3 region is CSARARDRGTTEAFF. CDR3 nucleotides: TGCAGTGCTAGAGCCCGGGACAGAGGAACCACTGAAGCTTTCTTT.

The sample holds many counts of this clonotype. This CDR3 is CASSLWDRGSDTQYF. CDR3 nucleotides: TGTGCCAGCAGTTTATGGGACAGGGGTTCAGATACGCAGTATTTT. The gene calls are TRBV28 and TRBJ2-3; 9 bases map to TRBD1. Per germline, CDR1 MDHEN and CDR2 SYDVKM. The V gene end was trimmed by 0 bases and the J gene end by 4 bases; junction bases not matched to a gene: 2. This CDR3 comprises 15 residues.

This clonotype showed up many times. The chain is built from TRBV5-1 and TRBJ2-7; D is possibly TRBD1 (5 bases). CDR1 is SGHRS, CDR2 YFSETQ, per germline. Trimming removed 4 bases at V and 5 bases at J, with 10 bases between. This CDR3 spans 12 amino acids. CDR3 residues: CASSIRQNEQYF. In DNA form, the CDR3 reads TGCGCCAGCAGCATAAGACAGAACGAGCAGTACTTC.

The sample holds many counts of this clonotype. The chain joins TRBV5-6 to TRBJ2-7; 10 positions match TRBD1. V was clipped by 4 bases and J by 3 bases; unmatched bases: 4. The CDR3 runs to 14 residues. Germline assignment: CDR1 SGHDT and CDR2 YYEEEE. CDR3 region: CASSGRTGGYEQYF. As DNA, the CDR3 is TGTGCCAGCAGCGGACGGACAGGGGGCTACGAGCAGTACTTC.

This clonotype has only a few counts. The chain employs TRBV15 and TRBJ2-6, with no clear D. In germline, CDR1 is LNHNV, CDR2 YYDKDF (reference sequence). The ends were cut back, 3 bases at V and 4 bases at J, with 4 bases in the middle. This CDR3 is 13 amino acids long. CDR3 sequence (DNA): TGTGCCACCAGCAGGTCGGGGGCCAACGTCCTGACTTTC. It specifies CATSRSGANVLTF.

The V gene is TRBV12-3 or TRBV12-4, the J gene TRBJ1-6; the D is unclear. V lost 1 base and J lost 9, with 10 bases in between. This CDR3 has 14 residues. CDR3 in DNA: TGTGCCAGCAGTTTAGACGGGGTCCGTTCACCCCTCCACTTT. Its translation is CASSLDGVRSPLHF.

This clonotype was detected only a few times. The CDR3 DNA reads TGTGCCAGCAGCCGTTTACAGGGGGGAGCTAATGAAAAACTGTTTTTT. Translation gives CASSRLQGGANEKLFF. This sequence joins TRBV6-1 and TRBJ1-4; TRBD1 matches 8 bases. CDR1 MNHNS and CDR2 SASEGT come from the germline V gene. CDR3 length: 16 residues. V lost 6 bases, J lost 3 bases, and 9 bases stayed unmatched.

Remarks on this clonotype: A read error is possible here, since a much larger clone lies one base away. This likely comes from a read error, as the CDR3 has no conserved phenylalanine or tryptophan at its end. The chain couples TRBV30 to TRBJ2-1; D is unresolved. V was cut by 2 bases and J by 10 bases, with 9 bases left in between. Germline values: CDR1 GTSNPN, CDR2 SVGIG (reference sequence). CDR3 length: 11 residues. CDR3 loop: CAWSFDGEQFS. The CDR3 DNA follows: TGTGCCTGGAGTTTCGATGGAGAGCAGTTCTCC.

The chain uses TRBV7-6 and TRBJ2-1; 13 nucleotides agree with TRBD2. Germline CDR1 is SGHVS and CDR2 is FNYEAQ. CDR3 length: 17 amino acids. This CDR3 reads CARALLRTSGRSNEQFF. As DNA, the CDR3 is TGTGCTAGAGCCCTGCTCCGGACTAGCGGGAGATCCAATGAGCAGTTCTTC.

Of note for this clonotype: A read error is possible here, since a much larger clone lies one base away. The chain is built from TRBV6-2 or TRBV6-3 and TRBJ2-5; D unclear. Deletions cut 5 bases from V and 5 bases from J, with 15 bases between. From germline, CDR1 is MNHEY and CDR2 SVGEGT. CDR3 size: 14 residues. The CDR3 reads CASSDPDPRETQYF. The CDR3 DNA sequence: TGTGCCAGCAGTGATCCCGACCCGAGGGAGACCCAGTACTTC.

With regard to this clonotype: Compared with germline, one end of the junction differs, possibly owing to a read error. The chain carries TRBV11-2 and TRBJ2-7; TRBD1 or TRBD2 may be the D gene (7 bases each). Germline V gives CDR1 SGHAT, CDR2 FQNNGV. The CDR3 spans 14 residues. CDR3 amino acids: CTSSRLAGGHEQYF. Here the CDR3 DNA reads TGCACCAGCAGCCGACTAGCAGGGGGACACGAGCAGTACTTC.

This clonotype was detected ten times or more. The chain uses TRBV20-1 and TRBJ1-2; a possible D gene is TRBD1 (5 bases). The V gene's germline CDR1 is DFQATT and CDR2 SNEGSKA (reference sequence). This CDR3 is built from 17 residues. V dropped 0 bases and J dropped 5 bases, with 22 bases sitting between them. The CDR3 sequence: CSARDYGGAGGSYGYTF. CDR3 DNA sequence: TGCAGTGCTAGAGATTACGGCGGGGCGGGGGGGTCTTATGGCTACACCTTC.

This clonotype was recorded at least ten times. The chain joins TRBV11-2 to TRBJ1-5, with unresolved D. The V end lost 0 bases, the J end lost 9 bases, and 6 bases lay between the germline ends. CDR1 is SGHAT, CDR2 FQNNGV, per germline. This CDR3 is 12 amino acids long. CDR3 protein: CASSLDRGPQHF. The CDR3 DNA reads as TGTGCCAGCAGCTTAGATCGCGGGCCCCAGCATTTT.